The clone carrying this T cell receptor beta chain has more than one count but fewer than ten. This CDR3 contains 17 residues. Per germline, CDR1 SGDLS and CDR2 YYNGEE. TCR beta CDR3 regions were amplified from RNA. First-round RT-PCR of the TCR CDR3 relied on the HTBI primer set. One entry per CDR3 protein results from TCRdb running MiXCR on the multiplex PCR reads. Among 300,000 to 450,000 distinct CDR3 sequences listed, around 16% were seen once. This sample is drawn from a study of T cells in Graves' hyperthyroidism and ophthalmopathy. Study summary: Any treatment followed the collection of peripheral blood at initial diagnosis.

Disease duration under 2 months; hyperthyroidism patients were aged 18 to 65. The chain carries TRBV9 and TRBJ2-1, with 7 bases lining up with TRBD2. Near its end, the DNA agrees better with TRBJ2-7, so the J call may be wrong. The sequence was obtained from a young woman with Graves' hyperthyroidism that later progressed to Graves' ophthalmopathy. The sample taken for sequencing was blood. The chain's CDR3 is CASSEGRLWEGYNEQYF. The CDR3 DNA is TGTGCCAGCAGCGAGGGGAGGTTGTGGGAGGGGTACAATGAGCAGTACTTC.